Reported below is one T cell receptor (beta chain). These data are taken from a study of CD8 T cells in Susac syndrome. Random hexamers primed reverse transcription of 0.5 to 1 ug RNA. TCRdb re-called the immunoSEQ multiplex PCR reads with MiXCR, one entry per CDR3 protein. The table has 150,000 to 200,000 distinct CDR3 sequences, roughly 94% seen once. CD8+ and CD4+ T cells from blood underwent TCR beta sequencing, which was carried out in a high-throughput format. TEMRA cells underwent FACS enrichment and CD8+ and CD4+ T cells underwent negative isolation. The CDR3 has 13 amino acids. V was cut by 5 bases and J by 15 bases, with 20 bases left in between. The germline gives CDR1 SGHTA, CDR2 FQGNSA.

The rearrangement joins TRBV7-2 to TRBJ2-1; weak D call: TRBD2 (5 bases). Sequenced input: CD4+ T cells from PBMCs. This TCR came from a human donor with multiple sclerosis. CDR3 sequence: CASSPLPSPLGFF. CDR3 DNA sequence: TGTGCCAGCAGCCCCTTGCCTAGCCCTTTAGGGTTCTTC.